A selection of T cell receptor beta chains follows, all from one sample in a study of cytotoxic CD8 clonotypes in ibrutinib-treated CLL. Generated by immunoSEQ multiplex PCR, the TCRdb table keeps only in-frame clones and is missing some. The table lists fewer than 400,000 clones, roughly 70% of them singletons. Sequencing was performed on PBMCs, taken after 36 months of ibrutinib treatment. Every receptor here comes from a human donor with chronic lymphocytic leukemia. Both conserved end residues are trimmed from each CDR3. Fields, in order: CDR3 length, J gene, V gene, CDR3 protein.

>13|TRBJ2-5|TRBV5-4
ASTSWAGGPETQY
>15|TRBJ2-1|TRBV11-2
ASSLDQASGSYNEQF
>14|TRBJ1-2|TRBV4-1
ASSHARTGGLEGYT
>13|TRBJ1-1|TRBV6-5
ASSSRDRGNTEAF
>15|TRBJ2-1|TRBV7-3
ASSRGISGRRDNEQF
>11|TRBJ2-3|TRBV28
ASSLRTGQGEY
>10|TRBJ1-2|TRBV10-3
AISESGDGYT
>11|TRBJ2-5|TRBV29-1
SVESNPTETQY
>12|TRBJ2-1|TRBV29-1
SVGRAGVINEQF
>12|TRBJ2-7|TRBV10-3
AISERAATYEQY
>12|TRBJ1-4|TRBV2
ASSEGRQGEKLF
>11|TRBJ2-4|TRBV7-2
ASSLAGGIIQY
>10|TRBJ2-2|TRBV10-2
ASSVENGELF
>11|TRBJ2-7|TRBV6-5
ASSYAANGRQY
>11|TRBJ2-7|TRBV19
ASSGAAEYEQY
>13|TRBJ1-1|TRBV6-5
ASSYSTGDNTEAF
>11|TRBJ1-2|TRBV10-2
ASISPSNYGYT
>12|TRBJ1-4|TRBV11-2
ASSLDLVREKLF
>10|TRBJ2-7|TRBV28
ASSLQDYEQY
>11|TRBJ1-1|TRBV30
AARLGTNTEAF